This note documents a single T cell receptor beta chain sequence. As yet, its antigen is unknown. These data are taken from a study of T cell responses to AZD1222 COVID-19 vaccine. Points from the study as a whole: The span of vaccine-associated CD4 TCRs extended across spike, with dominance at 160-218 and 743-854. Increases in Spike-specific TCR breadth and depth were seen after two AZD1222 doses.

CDR1 is LGHNA and CDR2 is YSLEER in the germline V gene. This CDR3 has 14 amino acids. V gave up 3 bases and J gave up 3 bases; unmatched junction bases: 3. The repertoire was sequenced with immunoSEQ multiplex PCR; TCRdb's copy has only in-frame clones and lacks some. The sample carries about 110,000 clones, over 75% recorded once. The rearrangement uses TRBV4-3 and TRBJ2-7, with 9 bases fitting TRBD1. The specimen comprised peripheral blood, sampled 28 days after the second AZD1222 dose. This receptor was obtained from an adult who received the AZD1222 COVID-19 vaccine. The CDR3 bases are TGCGCCAGCAGCCAGGGGACAGGGCGCTACGAGCAGTACTTC. Amino acid sequence: CASSQGTGRYEQYF.